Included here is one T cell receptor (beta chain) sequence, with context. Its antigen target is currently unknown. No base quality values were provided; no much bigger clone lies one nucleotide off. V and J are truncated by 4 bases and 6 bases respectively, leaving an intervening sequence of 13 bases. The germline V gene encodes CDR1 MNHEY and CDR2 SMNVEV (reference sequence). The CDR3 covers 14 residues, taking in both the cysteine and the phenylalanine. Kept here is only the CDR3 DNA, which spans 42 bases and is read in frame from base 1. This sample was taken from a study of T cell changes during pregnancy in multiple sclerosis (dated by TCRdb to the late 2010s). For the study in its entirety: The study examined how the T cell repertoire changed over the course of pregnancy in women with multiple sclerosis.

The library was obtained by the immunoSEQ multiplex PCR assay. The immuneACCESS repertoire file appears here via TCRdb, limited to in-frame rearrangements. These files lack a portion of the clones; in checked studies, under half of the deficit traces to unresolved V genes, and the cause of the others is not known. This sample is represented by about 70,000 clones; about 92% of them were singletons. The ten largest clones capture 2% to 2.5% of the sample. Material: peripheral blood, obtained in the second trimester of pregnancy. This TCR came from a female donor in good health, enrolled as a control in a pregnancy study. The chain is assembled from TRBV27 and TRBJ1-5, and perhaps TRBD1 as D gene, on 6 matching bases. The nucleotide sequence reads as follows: TGTGCCAGCAGTTGGAGCAGGGGTGGTCAGCCCCAGCATTTT. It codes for CASSWSRGGQPQHF.